What follows is one TCR beta chain and its context. Relative to the germline gene, one junction end is altered; a read error may explain this. The data derive from a study of blood T cell repertoires in COVID-19. CDR1 is MNHEY, CDR2 SMNVEV, per germline (reference sequence). The CDR3 sequence is 14 residues long. Here immunoSEQ multiplex PCR was the method, and the copy in TCRdb shows in-frame clones only, minus some. The sample lists some 300,000 clones, 85% to 95% occurring once. The sequence was collected from a young woman who had been exposed to COVID-19. The rearrangement uses TRBV27 and TRBJ1-2, with a possible D match to TRBD1 (5 bases). Sample: PBMCs or T cells enriched from blood (not recorded which). The CDR3 spells CASSLLLGQGGVHF. The CDR3 DNA is TGTGCCAGCAGTTTATTATTGGGGCAGGGTGGGGTACACTTC.